A selection of T cell receptor beta chains follows, all from one sample in a study of blood T cell repertoires in COVID-19. Clones were sequenced by immunoSEQ multiplex PCR, and TCRdb holds only the in-frame ones, with some missing. The sample holds some 110,000 clones, about 76% seen once. The sequenced sample consisted of peripheral blood. All receptors come from a woman in her 70s with acute or convalescent COVID-19. Both conserved end residues are part of each CDR3. The order of the fields is V gene, D gene, J gene, clone size, CDR3 protein, CDR3 DNA. D genes are given only for firm matches. Clone size is given for some rows only: seen once, a few or many times, or a class if the clone is expanded.

v_gene: TRBV29-1
d_gene: -
j_gene: TRBJ1-5
abundance: -
CDR3aa: CSVRQGNQPQHF
CDR3nt: TGCAGCGTCCGACAGGGCAATCAGCCCCAGCATTTT

v_gene: TRBV3-1/TRBV3-2
d_gene: TRBD1
j_gene: TRBJ2-5
abundance: -
CDR3aa: CASSQTKDRPQETQYF
CDR3nt: TGTGCCAGCAGCCAAACAAAGGACAGGCCTCAAGAGACCCAGTACTTC

v_gene: TRBV3-1/TRBV3-2
d_gene: -
j_gene: TRBJ2-5
abundance: -
CDR3aa: CASSQEAARTQYF
CDR3nt: TGTGCCAGCAGCCAAGAGGCGGCCCGGACCCAGTACTTC

v_gene: TRBV18
d_gene: -
j_gene: TRBJ1-1
abundance: -
CDR3aa: CASSPRTDGEAFF
CDR3nt: TGTGCCAGCTCACCGAGGACAGACGGTGAAGCTTTCTTT

v_gene: TRBV7-2
d_gene: -
j_gene: TRBJ2-1
abundance: -
CDR3aa: CASSLGRLYGNEQFF
CDR3nt: TGTGCCAGCAGCTTGGGCAGGCTCTACGGCAATGAGCAGTTCTTC

v_gene: TRBV2
d_gene: TRBD1
j_gene: TRBJ1-4
abundance: -
CDR3aa: CASSSGGKNEKLFF
CDR3nt: TGTGCCAGCAGTTCAGGGGGCAAGAATGAAAAACTGTTTTTT

v_gene: TRBV30
d_gene: -
j_gene: TRBJ1-2
abundance: few
CDR3aa: CAWSVPEGSGGYTF
CDR3nt: TGTGCCTGGAGTGTACCCGAGGGTAGTGGCGGCTACACCTTC

v_gene: TRBV4-1
d_gene: -
j_gene: TRBJ1-6
abundance: many
CDR3aa: CASSKRTGDSPLHF
CDR3nt: TGCGCCAGCAGCAAGAGAACGGGGGATTCACCCCTCCACTTT

v_gene: TRBV19
d_gene: -
j_gene: TRBJ1-1
abundance: few
CDR3aa: CASSTWGDTEAFF
CDR3nt: TGTGCCAGTAGCACGTGGGGGGACACTGAAGCTTTCTTT

v_gene: TRBV19
d_gene: -
j_gene: TRBJ1-4
abundance: -
CDR3aa: CASSTRRGSGEKLFF
CDR3nt: TGTGCCAGTAGTACGCGCCGGGGATCTGGAGAAAAACTGTTTTTT

v_gene: TRBV29-1
d_gene: TRBD1
j_gene: TRBJ2-5
abundance: -
CDR3aa: CSTNRETGMETQYF
CDR3nt: TGCAGCACTAACCGTGAGACAGGGATGGAGACCCAGTACTTC

v_gene: TRBV30
d_gene: -
j_gene: TRBJ1-2
abundance: -
CDR3aa: CAWRAQGGGGYTF
CDR3nt: TGTGCCTGGAGAGCGCAGGGAGGTGGCGGCTACACCTTC

v_gene: TRBV12-3/TRBV12-4
d_gene: -
j_gene: TRBJ1-3
abundance: few
CDR3aa: CASSYGVNTIYF
CDR3nt: TGTGCCAGCAGTTACGGGGTAAACACCATATATTTT

v_gene: TRBV9
d_gene: -
j_gene: TRBJ1-1
abundance: once
CDR3aa: CASSVAQGNTEAFF
CDR3nt: TGTGCCAGCAGCGTGGCCCAGGGGAACACTGAAGCTTTCTTT

v_gene: TRBV7-2
d_gene: TRBD1
j_gene: TRBJ2-3
abundance: few
CDR3aa: CASSLPTPGQGTDTQYF
CDR3nt: TGTGCCAGCAGCCTTCCTACGCCGGGACAGGGGACAGATACGCAGTATTTT

v_gene: TRBV11-2
d_gene: -
j_gene: TRBJ2-7
abundance: -
CDR3aa: CASSTMRGGYEQYF
CDR3nt: TGTGCCAGCAGCACCATGAGGGGGGGGTACGAGCAGTACTTC

v_gene: TRBV29-1
d_gene: -
j_gene: TRBJ2-1
abundance: once
CDR3aa: CSVDRGYEQFF
CDR3nt: TGCAGCGTTGACCGGGGGTATGAGCAGTTCTTC

v_gene: TRBV5-6
d_gene: -
j_gene: TRBJ2-5
abundance: once
CDR3aa: CASSYSGEKTQYF
CDR3nt: TGTGCCAGCAGCTATTCCGGGGAAAAGACCCAGTACTTC

v_gene: TRBV5-4
d_gene: -
j_gene: TRBJ1-3
abundance: once
CDR3aa: CASSRDTGSGNTIYF
CDR3nt: TGTGCCAGCAGCCGGGACACCGGCTCTGGAAACACCATATATTTT

v_gene: TRBV6-1
d_gene: -
j_gene: TRBJ1-3
abundance: -
CDR3aa: CASSDPVSGNTIYF
CDR3nt: TGTGCCAGCAGTGACCCAGTCTCTGGAAACACCATATATTTT

v_gene: TRBV15
d_gene: TRBD1
j_gene: TRBJ1-4
abundance: -
CDR3aa: CATSRAAGGESDEKLFF
CDR3nt: TGTGCCACCAGCAGAGCTGCAGGGGGCGAGTCTGATGAAAAACTGTTTTTT

v_gene: TRBV2
d_gene: -
j_gene: TRBJ1-5
abundance: -
CDR3aa: CASKAELTAQPQHF
CDR3nt: TGTGCCAGCAAGGCCGAACTGACAGCTCAGCCCCAGCATTTT

v_gene: TRBV27
d_gene: TRBD2
j_gene: TRBJ2-7
abundance: -
CDR3aa: CASSSGLAGGSSYEQYF
CDR3nt: TGTGCCAGCAGTTCGGGACTAGCGGGGGGAAGCTCCTACGAGCAGTACTTC

v_gene: TRBV29-1
d_gene: TRBD1
j_gene: TRBJ1-1
abundance: -
CDR3aa: CSVEIQGGGTEAFF
CDR3nt: TGCAGCGTTGAAATCCAGGGGGGCGGCACTGAAGCTTTCTTT

v_gene: TRBV4-2
d_gene: TRBD1
j_gene: TRBJ2-5
abundance: -
CDR3aa: CASSHSTGDLGETQYF
CDR3nt: TGTGCCAGCAGCCACTCGACAGGGGACCTCGGGGAGACCCAGTACTTC

v_gene: TRBV12-5
d_gene: -
j_gene: TRBJ1-2
abundance: -
CDR3aa: CASAPRGYTF
CDR3nt: TGTGCTAGTGCCCCCCGTGGCTACACCTTC

v_gene: TRBV15
d_gene: -
j_gene: TRBJ1-1
abundance: many
CDR3aa: CATSARGDTEAFF
CDR3nt: TGTGCCACCAGCGCCAGGGGTGACACTGAAGCTTTCTTT

v_gene: TRBV4-1
d_gene: -
j_gene: TRBJ2-1
abundance: -
CDR3aa: CASSQAAGPYNEQFF
CDR3nt: TGCGCCAGCAGCCAAGCGGCGGGCCCTTACAATGAGCAGTTCTTC

v_gene: TRBV29-1
d_gene: -
j_gene: TRBJ2-1
abundance: -
CDR3aa: CSVESGYGYNEQFF
CDR3nt: TGCAGCGTTGAATCGGGTTACGGCTACAATGAGCAGTTCTTC

v_gene: TRBV5-4
d_gene: -
j_gene: TRBJ2-7
abundance: -
CDR3aa: CASSFGGLDYEQYF
CDR3nt: TGTGCCAGCAGCTTTGGAGGTCTGGACTACGAGCAGTACTTC

v_gene: TRBV19
d_gene: -
j_gene: TRBJ2-1
abundance: few
CDR3aa: CASSIARGSEQFF
CDR3nt: TGTGCCAGTAGTATAGCAAGGGGCTCTGAGCAGTTCTTC

v_gene: TRBV6-1
d_gene: -
j_gene: TRBJ2-7
abundance: many
CDR3aa: CASSDFGYWAGPFLSYEQYF
CDR3nt: TGTGCCAGCAGTGACTTCGGTTATTGGGCAGGGCCCTTTTTGAGTTACGAGCAGTACTTC

v_gene: TRBV18
d_gene: TRBD1
j_gene: TRBJ1-5
abundance: -
CDR3aa: CASSPGTGDQPQHF
CDR3nt: TGTGCCAGCTCACCTGGGACAGGAGACCAGCCCCAGCATTTT

v_gene: TRBV6-2/TRBV6-3
d_gene: TRBD1
j_gene: TRBJ1-1
abundance: -
CDR3aa: CASSDRGVGGTEAFF
CDR3nt: TGTGCCAGCAGCGACAGGGGCGTAGGCGGCACTGAAGCTTTCTTT

v_gene: TRBV10-3
d_gene: -
j_gene: TRBJ2-7
abundance: -
CDR3aa: CAISESTDRGEQYF
CDR3nt: TGTGCCATCAGTGAGTCGACTGATCGAGGGGAGCAGTACTTC

v_gene: TRBV5-6
d_gene: TRBD1
j_gene: TRBJ2-7
abundance: once
CDR3aa: CASRGDSSYEQYF
CDR3nt: TGTGCCAGCAGAGGGGACAGCTCCTACGAGCAGTACTTC

v_gene: TRBV7-2
d_gene: TRBD2
j_gene: TRBJ2-4
abundance: -
CDR3aa: CASSPWGGKNIQYF
CDR3nt: TGTGCCAGCAGCCCTTGGGGGGGGAAAAACATTCAGTACTTC

v_gene: TRBV5-1
d_gene: -
j_gene: TRBJ2-3
abundance: -
CDR3aa: CASSFNLDTDTQYF
CDR3nt: TGCGCCAGCAGCTTCAACTTAGACACAGATACGCAGTATTTT

v_gene: TRBV6-6
d_gene: -
j_gene: TRBJ1-1
abundance: few
CDR3aa: CASSYSRREAFF
CDR3nt: TGTGCCAGCAGTTACTCCCGCAGGGAAGCTTTCTTT

v_gene: TRBV29-1
d_gene: TRBD1
j_gene: TRBJ1-2
abundance: -
CDR3aa: CSTDTGGAGGYTF
CDR3nt: TGCAGCACCGATACAGGGGGAGCAGGGGGCTACACCTTC

v_gene: TRBV3-1/TRBV3-2
d_gene: TRBD2
j_gene: TRBJ2-2
abundance: -
CDR3aa: CASSALAGSNTGELFF
CDR3nt: TGTGCCAGCAGCGCACTAGCGGGTAGCAACACCGGGGAGCTGTTTTTT